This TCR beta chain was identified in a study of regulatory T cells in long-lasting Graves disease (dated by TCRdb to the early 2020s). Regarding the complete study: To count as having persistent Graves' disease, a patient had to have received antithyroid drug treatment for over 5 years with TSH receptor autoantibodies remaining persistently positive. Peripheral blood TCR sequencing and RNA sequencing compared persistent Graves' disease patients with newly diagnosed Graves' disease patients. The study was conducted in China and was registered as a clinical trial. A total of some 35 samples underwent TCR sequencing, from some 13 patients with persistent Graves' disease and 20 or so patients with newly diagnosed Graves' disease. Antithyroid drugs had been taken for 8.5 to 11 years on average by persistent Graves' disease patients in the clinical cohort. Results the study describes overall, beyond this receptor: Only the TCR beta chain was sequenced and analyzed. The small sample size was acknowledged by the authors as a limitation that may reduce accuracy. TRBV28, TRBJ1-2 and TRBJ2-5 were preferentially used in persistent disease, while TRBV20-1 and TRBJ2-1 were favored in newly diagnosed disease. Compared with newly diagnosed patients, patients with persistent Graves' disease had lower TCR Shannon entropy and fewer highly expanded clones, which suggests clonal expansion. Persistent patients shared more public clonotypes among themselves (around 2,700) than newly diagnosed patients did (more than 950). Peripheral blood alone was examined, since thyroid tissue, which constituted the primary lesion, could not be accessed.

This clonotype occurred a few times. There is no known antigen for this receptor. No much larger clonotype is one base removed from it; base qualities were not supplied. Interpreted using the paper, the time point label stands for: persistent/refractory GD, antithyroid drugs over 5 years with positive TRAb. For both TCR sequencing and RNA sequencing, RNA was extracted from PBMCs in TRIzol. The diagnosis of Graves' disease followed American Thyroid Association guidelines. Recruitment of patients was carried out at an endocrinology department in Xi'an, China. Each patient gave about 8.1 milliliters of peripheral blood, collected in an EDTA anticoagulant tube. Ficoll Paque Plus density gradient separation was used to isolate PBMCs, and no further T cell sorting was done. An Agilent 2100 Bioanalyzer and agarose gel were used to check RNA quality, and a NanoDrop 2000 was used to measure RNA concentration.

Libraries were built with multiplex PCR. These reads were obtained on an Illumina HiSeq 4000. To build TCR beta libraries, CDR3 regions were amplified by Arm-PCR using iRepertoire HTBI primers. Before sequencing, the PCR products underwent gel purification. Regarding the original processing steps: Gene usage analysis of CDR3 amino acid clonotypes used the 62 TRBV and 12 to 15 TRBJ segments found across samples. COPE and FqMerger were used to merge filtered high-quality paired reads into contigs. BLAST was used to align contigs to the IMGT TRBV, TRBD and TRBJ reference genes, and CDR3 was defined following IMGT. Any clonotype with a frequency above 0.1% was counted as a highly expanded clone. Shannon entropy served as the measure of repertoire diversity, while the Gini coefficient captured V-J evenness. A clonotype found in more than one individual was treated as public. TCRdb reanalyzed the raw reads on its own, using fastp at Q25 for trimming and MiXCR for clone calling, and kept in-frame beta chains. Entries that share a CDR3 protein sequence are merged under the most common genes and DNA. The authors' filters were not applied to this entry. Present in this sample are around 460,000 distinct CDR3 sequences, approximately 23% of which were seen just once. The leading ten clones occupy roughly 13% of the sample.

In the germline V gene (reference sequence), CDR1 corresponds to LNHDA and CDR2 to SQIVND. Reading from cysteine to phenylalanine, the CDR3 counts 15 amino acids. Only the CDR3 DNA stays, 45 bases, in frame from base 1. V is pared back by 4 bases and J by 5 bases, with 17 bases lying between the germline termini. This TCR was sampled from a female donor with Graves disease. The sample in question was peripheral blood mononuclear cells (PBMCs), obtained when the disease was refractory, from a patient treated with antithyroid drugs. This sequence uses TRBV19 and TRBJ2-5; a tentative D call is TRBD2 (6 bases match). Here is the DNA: TGTGCCAGTAGTACTACGGGAGTCGGTTGGGAGACCCAGTACTTC. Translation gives CASSTTGVGWETQYF.